This TCR beta chain was captured in a study of T cells in Graves' hyperthyroidism and ophthalmopathy. J lost 2 bases, V lost 2 bases, and 5 bases had no gene match. The CDR3 loop spans 16 amino acids. TCR beta CDR3 region amplification was performed from RNA transcripts. Initially, a first-round RT-PCR of the TCR CDR3 employed the HTBI primer set. TCRdb re-derived calls from the multiplex PCR reads in MiXCR, one entry per CDR3 protein. The profile shows 450,000 to 600,000 distinct CDR3 sequences, 20% of them singletons. The receptor was derived from a man between 35 and 55 years old with Graves' ophthalmopathy. This rearrangement joins TRBV12-3 or TRBV12-4 to TRBJ2-3; TRBD2 agrees at 9 bases. Sequenced: blood. The CDR3 DNA is TGTGCCAGCAGTTTAAGTGGGACTAGCAACACAGATACGCAGTATTTT. It translates to CASSLSGTSNTDTQYF.